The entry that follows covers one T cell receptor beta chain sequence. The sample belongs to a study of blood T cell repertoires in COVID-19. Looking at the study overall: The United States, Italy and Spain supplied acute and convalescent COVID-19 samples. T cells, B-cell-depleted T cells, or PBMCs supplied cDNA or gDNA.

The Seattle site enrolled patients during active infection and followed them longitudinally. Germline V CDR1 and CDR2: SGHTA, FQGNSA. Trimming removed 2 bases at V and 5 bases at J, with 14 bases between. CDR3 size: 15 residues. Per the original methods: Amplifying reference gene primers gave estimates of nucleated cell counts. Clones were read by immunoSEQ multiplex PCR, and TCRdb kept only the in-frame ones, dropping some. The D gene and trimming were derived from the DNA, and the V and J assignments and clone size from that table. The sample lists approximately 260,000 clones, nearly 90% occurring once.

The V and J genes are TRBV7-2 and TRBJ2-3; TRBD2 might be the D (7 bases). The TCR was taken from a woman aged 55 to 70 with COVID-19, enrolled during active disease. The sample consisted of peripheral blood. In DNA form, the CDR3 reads TGTGCCAGCAGCTTAAATCGGGGGGCCGTAGATACGCAGTATTTT. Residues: CASSLNRGAVDTQYF.